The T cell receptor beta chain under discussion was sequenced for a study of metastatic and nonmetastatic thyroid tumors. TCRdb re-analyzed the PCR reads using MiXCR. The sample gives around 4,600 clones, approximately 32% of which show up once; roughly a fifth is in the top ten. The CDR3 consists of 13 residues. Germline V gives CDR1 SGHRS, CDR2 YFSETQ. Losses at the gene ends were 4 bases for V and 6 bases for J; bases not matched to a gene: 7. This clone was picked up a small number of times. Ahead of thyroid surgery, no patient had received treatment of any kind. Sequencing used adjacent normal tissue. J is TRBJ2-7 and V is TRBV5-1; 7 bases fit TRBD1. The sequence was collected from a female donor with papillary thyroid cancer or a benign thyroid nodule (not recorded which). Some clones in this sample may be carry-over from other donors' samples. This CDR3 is CASSSRQGGEQYF. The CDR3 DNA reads TGCGCCAGCAGCAGCAGACAGGGCGGCGAGCAGTACTTC.